A selection of T cell receptor beta chains follows, all from one sample in a study of blood T cell repertoires in COVID-19. Sequencing used immunoSEQ multiplex PCR; TCRdb keeps in-frame clones, though not all of them. This table holds approximately 90,000 clones, roughly 80% found once. Specimen: peripheral blood. These receptors were collected from a man aged 50 to 59 with acute or convalescent COVID-19. Both conserved end residues are part of each CDR3. D genes are given only for firm matches. Size is omitted from some rows. Given values are once, few, many or a class for expanded clones.

TRBJ1-2 TRBV5-1 NA TRBD1 TGCGCCAGCAGCGGTCACAATCTACAGGGGGCTGGAGGCTACACCTTC CASSGHNLQGAGGYTF
TRBJ1-2 TRBV4-1 once NA TGCGCCAGCAGCCAAGAGGACAGATATGGCTACACCTTC CASSQEDRYGYTF
TRBJ2-7 TRBV7-8 NA TRBD1 TGTGCCAGCAGCTTAGCGTTGGACAGGGGGTCTGAGCAGTACTTC CASSLALDRGSEQYF
TRBJ2-2 TRBV3-1/TRBV3-2 NA TRBD2 TGTGCCAGCAGCCAATCCGCCGGACTAGCAACCGGGGAGCTGTTTTTT CASSQSAGLATGELFF
TRBJ2-3 TRBV6-5 NA NA TGTGCCAGCAGTAAAACAGGAGCAGATACGCAGTATTTT CASSKTGADTQYF
TRBJ2-7 TRBV5-5 NA NA TGTGCCAGCAGCTTCACCGGTGGAGACTACGAGCAGTACTTC CASSFTGGDYEQYF
TRBJ2-7 TRBV7-2 NA TRBD2 TGTGCCAGCAGCTTAGGTAGCGGGGGGTTGGCATACGAGCAGTACTTC CASSLGSGGLAYEQYF
TRBJ1-5 TRBV6-2/TRBV6-3 NA NA TGTGCCAGCAGTTGGAGGTCCGGGCAGCCCCAGCATTTT CASSWRSGQPQHF
TRBJ2-7 TRBV5-1 NA TRBD1 TGCGCCAGCAGCTTGGGGGAAAGGACAGGGGGCGACGAGCAGTACTTC CASSLGERTGGDEQYF
TRBJ2-7 TRBV6-5 NA TRBD1 TGTGCCACCAAACGACAGGGGGCGGTCTACGAGCAGTACTTC CATKRQGAVYEQYF
TRBJ2-7 TRBV5-3 once TRBD2 TGTGCCAGAAGCTTCGGACTAGCGGGAGGCTGTCACGAGCAGTACTTC CARSFGLAGGCHEQYF
TRBJ1-3 TRBV7-2 NA NA TGTGCCAGCAGCTACCAGGGGTCCGGGGTTGGAAACACCATATATTTT CASSYQGSGVGNTIYF
TRBJ1-2 TRBV5-6 few NA TGTGCCAGCAGCTTGGCCAACTCTAATGGCTACACCTTC CASSLANSNGYTF
TRBJ2-2 TRBV19 NA TRBD1 TGTGCCAGTAGTCACAGAGGACAGGGTATCATCGGGGAGCTGTTTTTT CASSHRGQGIIGELFF
TRBJ1-5 TRBV18 NA TRBD1 TGTGCCAGCTCACTCGGACAGGAGCAGCCCCAGCATTTT CASSLGQEQPQHF
TRBJ2-7 TRBV4-3 NA NA TGCGCCAGCAGCCATGCGGACGGGAACTCCTACGAGCAGTACTTC CASSHADGNSYEQYF
TRBJ2-5 TRBV6-5 NA NA TGTGCCAGCAGGTCCCGCCAAGAGACCCAGTACTTC CASRSRQETQYF
TRBJ2-7 TRBV12-2 few NA TGTGCAAGTCGCTCGGACAAACGCGGTCACACCTCCTACGAGCAGTACTTC CASRSDKRGHTSYEQYF
TRBJ2-7 TRBV7-8 NA TRBD2 TGTGCCAGCAGCCCCACCGCCGGGACTAGCGGGAGGGCCTCCGAGCAGTACTTC CASSPTAGTSGRASEQYF
TRBJ1-2 TRBV12-3/TRBV12-4 NA NA TGTGCCAGCAGTTTGTCGAGGGCCTACACTTTC CASSLSRAYTF
TRBJ2-5 TRBV7-2 NA NA TGTGCCAGCAGCCCCTGGGCCGGGGTCCAAGAGACCCAGTACTTC CASSPWAGVQETQYF
TRBJ1-5 TRBV5-8 NA TRBD1 TGTGCCAGCAGCCAGGGGACAGCTAGCAATCAGCCCCAGCATTTT CASSQGTASNQPQHF
TRBJ2-7 TRBV6-5 NA NA TGTGCCAGCAGCCTAGGGGATTACGAGCAGTACTTC CASSLGDYEQYF
TRBJ2-2 TRBV7-3 few NA TGTGCCAGCAGCTTAACTGGTACAGGGTCACCGGAGGAGCTGTTTTTT CASSLTGTGSPEELFF